The T cell receptor beta chain described here comes from a study of cytotoxic CD8 clonotypes in ibrutinib-treated CLL. Broader study findings: Private clonotypes, not public ones, expanded at ibrutinib response. Sustained-remission and progressing patients had unequal sampling times. Clonality was higher at baseline than in age-matched healthy donors and tracked circulating CD8+ T-cell counts. Higher clonality was seen at ibrutinib response and a return toward baseline at progression.

TCRdb's table, derived via immunoSEQ multiplex PCR, lists solely in-frame clones and lacks some. The sample records under 150,000 clones, around 93% being singletons. Comment on this clone: Its target is not known.

The specimen was PBMCs, collected after 12 months of ibrutinib treatment. The receptor was derived from a human donor with chronic lymphocytic leukemia.

The CDR3 sequence is CASSYSPGRFYGYTF. In nucleotides, the CDR3 is TGTGCCAGCAGTTACTCGCCCGGACGGTTCTATGGCTACACCTTC. J is TRBJ1-2 and V is TRBV6-5; D remains ambiguous. The CDR3 has 15 residues. Trimming took off 0 bases at V and 4 bases at J, with 12 bases between the two ends. Germline V gene sequence: CDR1 MNHEY, CDR2 SVGAGI.